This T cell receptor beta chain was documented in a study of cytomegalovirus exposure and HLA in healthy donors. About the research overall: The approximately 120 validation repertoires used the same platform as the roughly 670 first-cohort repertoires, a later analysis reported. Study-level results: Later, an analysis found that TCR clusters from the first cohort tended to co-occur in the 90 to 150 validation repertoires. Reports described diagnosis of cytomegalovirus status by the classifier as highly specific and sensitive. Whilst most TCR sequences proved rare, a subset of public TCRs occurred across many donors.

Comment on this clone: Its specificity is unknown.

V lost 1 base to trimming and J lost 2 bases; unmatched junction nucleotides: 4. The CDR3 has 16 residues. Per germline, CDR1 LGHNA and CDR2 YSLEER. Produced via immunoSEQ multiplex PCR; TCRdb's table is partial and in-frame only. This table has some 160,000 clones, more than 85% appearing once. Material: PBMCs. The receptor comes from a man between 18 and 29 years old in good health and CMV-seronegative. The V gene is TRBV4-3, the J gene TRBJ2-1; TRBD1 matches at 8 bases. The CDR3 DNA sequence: TGCGCCAGCAGCCAAGGGACAGGGCTTACCTACAATGAGCAGTTCTTC. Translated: CASSQGTGLTYNEQFF.